The 27 T cell receptor beta chains in this list originate from one sample, sequenced in a study of blood T cell repertoires in COVID-19. Generated by immunoSEQ multiplex PCR, the TCRdb table keeps only in-frame clones and is missing some. Of some 210,000 clones in the sample, 92% were seen once. Sequenced: peripheral blood. The receptors stem from a man aged 60-69 years with COVID-19, enrolled during active disease.

This clone came up once. This chain links TRBV9 with TRBJ1-2, with D tentatively TRBD1 (5 bases). Trimming took off 5 bases at V and 2 bases at J, with 16 bases between the two ends. Germline values: CDR1 SGDLS, CDR2 YYNGEE. The CDR3 is made up of 15 amino acids. For the CDR3, the DNA is TGTGCCAGCAGTCCGGCCTCCACAGGAAACTATGGCTACACCTTC. This sequence encodes CASSPASTGNYGYTF.

The gene calls are TRBV27 and TRBJ2-7; 7 bases align to TRBD2. Trimming at V came to 2 bases and at J to 4 bases, leaving 5 bases not matched to a gene. In germline, CDR1 is MNHEY, CDR2 SMNVEV (reference sequence). The length of the CDR3 is 14 residues. This chain's CDR3 is CASSLAGVGYEQYF. DNA of the CDR3: TGTGCCAGCAGTTTAGCGGGGGTGGGGTACGAGCAGTACTTC.

This chain uses TRBV28 with TRBJ2-7; possibly TRBD1 for D (5 bases). This CDR3 has 15 residues. Germline-derived CDR1 and CDR2 are MDHEN and SYDVKM. V lost 3 bases and J lost 2, with 14 bases in between. The CDR3 sequence: CASSFPAGPTYEQYF. CDR3 DNA: TGTGCCAGCAGTTTTCCTGCAGGGCCCACCTACGAGCAGTACTTC.

The V and J genes are TRBV28 and TRBJ2-1, with 13 bases identical to TRBD2. CDR3 size: 17 residues. Unmatched junction bases numbered 11, after V lost 6 bases and J lost 6 bases. Germline V gene sequence: CDR1 MDHEN, CDR2 SYDVKM. CDR3 region: CASSRTSGSLSFNEQFF. The CDR3 bases are TGTGCCAGCAGCCGGACTAGCGGGAGTCTAAGTTTCAATGAGCAGTTCTTC.

The rearrangement uses TRBV7-2 and TRBJ1-3, with 7 positions matching TRBD1. Germline V gene data show CDR1 as SGHTA and CDR2 as FQGNSA. This CDR3 has 15 amino acids. V shed 3 bases and J 2 bases; nucleotides not matched to a gene: 4. The chain's CDR3 is CASSFQGVPGNTIYF. As DNA, the CDR3 is TGTGCCAGCAGCTTTCAGGGGGTGCCTGGAAACACCATATATTTT.

The chain couples TRBV10-2 to TRBJ2-1, with 10 bases lining up with TRBD2. The CDR3 spans 19 residues. CDR1 is WSHSY, CDR2 SAAADI, per germline. V was clipped by 2 bases and J by 2 bases; unmatched bases: 12. The CDR3 protein is CASSEPTKRGGTPYNEQFF. CDR3 coding DNA: TGCGCCAGCAGTGAGCCGACTAAGCGGGGGGGCACGCCCTACAATGAGCAGTTCTTC.

The V gene is TRBV19, the J gene TRBJ2-7; D unclear. CDR3 length equals 14 residues. Trimming shortened V by 5 bases and J by 1 base, and 12 bases separated the two germline ends. Germline V gives CDR1 LNHDA, CDR2 SQIVND (reference sequence). The CDR3 DNA follows: TGTGCCAGTAGTTCCCAGACACTGTCCTACGAGCAGTACTTC. The encoded protein is CASSSQTLSYEQYF. Drawing the rest from reference TRBV19 and TRBJ2-7, the complete variable domain is DGGITQSPKYLFRKEGQNVTLSCEQNLNHDAMYWYRQDPGQGLRLIYYSQIVNDFQKGDIAEGYSVSREKKESFPLTVTSAQKNPTAFYLCASSSQTLSYEQYFGPGTRLTVT.

V gene TRBV6-5 combines with J gene TRBJ2-2; D might be TRBD1 (6 bases). Trimming took 7 bases from V and 3 from J, leaving 12 bases between them. This CDR3 has 14 amino acids. The germline gives CDR1 MNHEY, CDR2 SVGAGI. The CDR3 spells CASTTGPYTGELFF. CDR3 sequence (DNA): TGTGCCAGCACCACAGGGCCCTACACCGGGGAGCTGTTTTTT.

V usage is TRBV5-8 and J usage is TRBJ2-7; TRBD1 agrees at 12 bases. Germline CDR1 and CDR2: SGHTS and YDEGEE. With V trimmed by 4 bases and J by 3 bases, 5 bases remained unmatched. The CDR3 contains 15 residues. CDR3 sequence (DNA): TGTGCCAGCAGCCCGGGGACAGGGGGCATCTACGAGCAGTACTTC. It yields the protein CASSPGTGGIYEQYF.

The chain's CDR3 is CASSLSGTALEKLFF. CDR3 coding DNA: TGTGCCAGCAGTTTGTCCGGGACAGCCCTTGAAAAACTGTTTTTT. The rearrangement uses TRBV28 and TRBJ1-4, with TRBD1 matching 7 bases. V lost 3 bases, J lost 7 bases, and 8 bases stayed unmatched. There are 15 residues in the CDR3. Germline values: CDR1 MDHEN, CDR2 SYDVKM.

This clone is a singleton in its sample. The chain recombines TRBV16 with TRBJ1-2, with TRBD1 identical over 9 bases. The CDR3 is 14 amino acids. V shed 6 bases, J shed 4 bases, and the junction held 6 bases outside the gene matches. CDR1 is KGHSY, CDR2 FQNENV, per germline. The chain's CDR3 is CASSPTTGGYGYTF. In DNA, the CDR3 is TGTGCCAGCAGTCCTACGACAGGGGGCTATGGCTACACCTTC.

The genes are TRBV10-1 and TRBJ2-7; 8 positions match TRBD1. The CDR3 has 15 residues. Trimming removed 4 bases from V and 3 bases from J; junction bases left unmatched: 8. Per the germline V gene, CDR1 is WNHNN and CDR2 is SYGVQD (reference sequence). CDR3 nucleotide sequence: TGCGCCAGCAGTGTAGGACAGGGAATAGGCTACGAGCAGTACTTC. This gives the protein CASSVGQGIGYEQYF.

This clone was seen once. The chain combines TRBV28 with TRBJ2-7; weak D call: TRBD2 (6 bases). Germline V CDR1 and CDR2: MDHEN, SYDVKM. This CDR3 has 16 residues. V was cut by 7 bases and J by 2 bases, with 21 bases left in between. The CDR3 DNA reads TGTGCCAGCACCCGCCCCTGGCGGGAAGAACCCTACGAGCAGTACTTC. It codes for CASTRPWREEPYEQYF. The full variable domain, its missing parts supplied by reference TRBV28 and TRBJ2-7, is DVKVTQSSRYLVKRTGEKVFLECVQDMDHENMFWYRQDPGLGLRLIYFSYDVKMKEKGDIPEGYSVSREKKERFSLILESASTNQTSMYLCASTRPWREEPYEQYFGPGTRLTVT.

This chain joins TRBV6-5 and TRBJ1-1; TRBD1 might be the D (5 bases). Germline V gene data show CDR1 as MNHEY and CDR2 as SVGAGI. V dropped 2 bases and J dropped 1 base, with 5 bases sitting between them. The CDR3 covers 13 residues. The CDR3 region is CASSYGQNTEAFF. CDR3 nucleotide sequence: TGTGCCAGCAGTTACGGACAGAACACTGAAGCTTTCTTT.

This clone came up once. The genes are TRBV6-5 and TRBJ2-1, with TRBD1 as a possible D gene (6 bases). CDR1 and CDR2 from the germline V gene are MNHEY and SVGAGI. This CDR3 has 16 residues. Deletions cut 0 bases from V and 0 bases from J, with 9 bases between. CDR3 DNA: TGTGCCAGCAGTTACTCGGGGGCTAGCTCCTACAATGAGCAGTTCTTC. The encoded protein is CASSYSGASSYNEQFF.

The rearrangement uses TRBV28 and TRBJ2-7, with 10 bases aligning to TRBD1. The V and J ends lost 7 bases and 2 bases, in that order; junction bases with no gene match: 5. CDR3 length: 14 amino acids. The germline CDR1 and CDR2 sequences are MDHEN and SYDVKM. For the CDR3, the DNA is TGTGCCAGCACCCTTGACAGGGGGCCCTACGAGCAGTACTTC. Amino acids: CASTLDRGPYEQYF.

The rearrangement links TRBV18 to TRBJ1-2; weak D call: TRBD1 (6 bases). CDR3 length equals 16 residues. CDR1 KGHSH and CDR2 LQKENI come from the germline V gene. The ends were cut back, 5 bases at V and 4 bases at J, with 20 bases in the middle. CDR3 protein: CASSAPPQGLGYGYTF. In nucleotides, the CDR3 is TGTGCCAGCTCAGCCCCCCCCCAGGGGCTTGGCTATGGCTACACCTTC.

The chain is built from TRBV6-1 and TRBJ1-2; D is possibly TRBD1 (5 bases). The germline V gene encodes CDR1 MNHNS and CDR2 SASEGT. The CDR3 spans 17 residues. Trimming left V 1 base short and J 0 bases short, with 15 bases between. CDR3 loop: CASSEVWWGQPNYGYTF. The CDR3 DNA follows: TGTGCCAGCAGTGAAGTATGGTGGGGCCAGCCTAACTATGGCTACACCTTC.

This chain uses TRBV28 with TRBJ1-1; weak D call: TRBD1 (5 bases). Germline values: CDR1 MDHEN, CDR2 SYDVKM. The CDR3 has 14 residues. Between the trimmed V and J ends, which lost 7 bases and 0 bases, there was a span of 12 bases. CDR3 protein: CASNWGSMNTEAFF. As DNA, the CDR3 is TGTGCCAGCAACTGGGGCAGCATGAACACTGAAGCTTTCTTT.

This chain joins TRBV11-2 and TRBJ2-7, with 10 bases identical to TRBD1. The trim removed 6 bases at V and 4 bases at J, leaving 6 bases unmatched. Germline lookup yields CDR1 SGHAT and CDR2 FQNNGV. The CDR3 runs to 14 residues. CDR3 nucleotide sequence: TGTGCCAGCAGTCCCGGGACAGGGGAGTACGAGCAGTACTTC. It is translated as CASSPGTGEYEQYF.

Here the CDR3 DNA reads TGTGCCAGTAGTACAACAGGTTCGGATACGCAGTATTTT. It is translated as CASSTTGSDTQYF. The rearrangement joins TRBV19 to TRBJ2-3; weak D call: TRBD1 (5 bases). CDR3 length: 13 residues. V lost 4 bases, J lost 6 bases, and 11 bases lay in between. Germline assignment: CDR1 LNHDA and CDR2 SQIVND (reference sequence).

The table lists this clone with a count of one. The V gene is TRBV6-5, the J gene TRBJ1-2, with unresolved D. The CDR3 is 15 amino acids. Germline CDR1 is MNHEY and CDR2 is SVGAGI. Between the trimmed V and J ends, which lost 6 bases and 0 bases, there was a span of 14 bases. CDR3 residues: CASSYGRTTNYGYTF. CDR3 in DNA: TGTGCCAGCAGCTATGGACGGACTACTAACTATGGCTACACCTTC.

In its sample, this clone was seen once. The gene calls are TRBV6-4 and TRBJ1-1; 9 nucleotides align to TRBD1. Germline CDR1 and CDR2: MRHNA and SNTAGT. V was pared by 6 bases and J by 1 base, with 9 bases of the junction left unmatched. There are 16 residues in the CDR3. The CDR3 DNA reads as TGTGCCAGCAGCAAAGACAGGGGGTTCTCGAACACTGAAGCTTTCTTT. As protein: CASSKDRGFSNTEAFF.

The chain carries TRBV6-1 and TRBJ1-6; no clear D. This CDR3 region has 13 residues. Germline CDR1 and CDR2: MNHNS and SASEGT. V dropped 2 bases and J dropped 12 bases, with 11 bases sitting between them. CDR3 residues: CASSEMSVRPLHF. The CDR3 DNA follows: TGTGCCAGCAGTGAAATGAGCGTAAGACCCCTCCACTTT.

The chain is built from TRBV5-4 and TRBJ1-2; TRBD1 aligns across 8 bases. This CDR3 has 14 residues. The V and J ends lost 3 bases and 1 base, in that order; junction bases with no gene match: 2. Germline lookup yields CDR1 SGHNT and CDR2 YYREEE (reference sequence). The CDR3 loop reads CASSYGQGNYGYTF. The CDR3, as DNA: TGTGCCAGCAGCTACGGACAGGGTAACTATGGCTACACCTTC.

The rearrangement uses TRBV5-4 and TRBJ2-4; D gene unclear. Trimming took off 2 bases at V and 7 bases at J, with 10 bases between the two ends. Germline V CDR1 and CDR2: SGHNT, YYREEE (reference sequence). This CDR3 is 13 amino acids long. CDR3 residues: CASSFSEANIQYF. CDR3 nucleotide sequence: TGTGCCAGCAGCTTCTCCGAAGCGAACATTCAGTACTTC.

The chain couples TRBV4-1 to TRBJ2-7, with 7 bases matching TRBD1. Germline assignment: CDR1 MGHRA and CDR2 YSYEKL. The J segment lost 3 bases and the V segment lost 0 bases, leaving 8 bases of the junction unmatched. The CDR3 covers 16 residues. The CDR3 protein is CASSQERAGGLYEQYF. DNA for the CDR3: TGCGCCAGCAGCCAAGAAAGGGCAGGGGGTCTCTACGAGCAGTACTTC.